These T cell receptor beta chains were read from a single sample in a study of T cell responses to AZD1222 COVID-19 vaccine. This table comes from immunoSEQ multiplex PCR, and its TCRdb copy is limited to in-frame clones, with some not included. The table has 150,000 to 200,000 clones, about 90% seen once. Sequenced material: peripheral blood, taken on day 0 of MenACWY control vaccination. These TCRs come from an adult in good health. The CDR3 runs from the conserved cysteine through the conserved F or W. The D gene is left open where the match is weak. Some rows mark clone size as missing; the rest say once, few, many or name a class of expanded clone.

>-|TRBV28|-|TRBJ2-7
TGTGCCAGCAGTTTAGACAGGTCATCCTACGAGCAGTACTTC
CASSLDRSSYEQYF
>-|TRBV18|-|TRBJ2-3
TGTGCCAGCTCACCTTCGCAGGGCACAGATACGCAGTATTTT
CASSPSQGTDTQYF
>-|TRBV24-1|TRBD2|TRBJ2-1
TGTGCCACCAGTGAGTGGACTAGCGGGGGGGCGGGGAATGAGCAGTTCTTC
CATSEWTSGGAGNEQFF
>-|TRBV9|-|TRBJ1-3
TGTGCCAGCAGCCCCCGACACTTTGGAGGAAACACCATATATTTT
CASSPRHFGGNTIYF
>-|TRBV28|-|TRBJ2-5
TGTGCCAGCAGGACACAGGGACGGGAGACCCAGTACTTC
CASRTQGRETQYF
>-|TRBV28|-|TRBJ1-4
TGTGCCAGCAGTTCCAGACAGGCAACTAATGAAAAACTGTTTTTT
CASSSRQATNEKLFF
>-|TRBV9|TRBD1|TRBJ1-4
TGTGCCAGCAGCGTAGGGCAGGGGGCGAGTGAAAAACTGTTTTTT
CASSVGQGASEKLFF
>few|TRBV5-1|TRBD1|TRBJ1-2
TGCGCCAGCAGCTTGTTAGGGGGCAACTATGGCTACACCTTC
CASSLLGGNYGYTF
>-|TRBV28|-|TRBJ1-5
TGTGCCAGCAGTTTTGGGAGAAGGTATCAGCCCCAGCATTTT
CASSFGRRYQPQHF
>-|TRBV4-1|TRBD1|TRBJ1-5
TGCGCCAGCAGCCAAACCGGGACAGGGGTATCTCAGCCCCAGCATTTT
CASSQTGTGVSQPQHF
>once|TRBV9|-|TRBJ2-7
TGTGCCAGCAGCGTAGATTTGGGTTGGTACGAGCAGTACTTC
CASSVDLGWYEQYF
>-|TRBV7-2|-|TRBJ2-7
TGTGCCAGCAGCGAATCCAAGGAGTACGAGCAGTACTTC
CASSESKEYEQYF
>-|TRBV30|-|TRBJ1-5
TGTGCCTGGAGTTTCGGACGCTTCAATCAGCCCCAGCATTTT
CAWSFGRFNQPQHF
>-|TRBV4-2|TRBD1|TRBJ1-1
TGTGCCAGCAGCCAAGACGGGACAGGGCTCATGAACACTGAAGCTTTCTTT
CASSQDGTGLMNTEAFF
>-|TRBV5-1|TRBD2|TRBJ2-1
TGCGCCAGCAGCCCACCGACAATCAAGCGGGGGGGCGGGGATGAGCAGTTCTTC
CASSPPTIKRGGGDEQFF
>-|TRBV30|-|TRBJ1-1
TGTGCCTGGAGGACGGATTCTAACACTGAAGCTTTCTTT
CAWRTDSNTEAFF
>-|TRBV5-4|TRBD2|TRBJ2-1
TGTGCCAGCAGCTCAGGTCCTAGCGGGAACCGGTGGGAGCAGTTCTTC
CASSSGPSGNRWEQFF
>-|TRBV29-1|-|TRBJ1-5
TGCAGCGTTCGTACAGGCAATCAGCCCCAGCATTTT
CSVRTGNQPQHF
>-|TRBV6-5|-|TRBJ2-6
TGTGCCAGCAGTTCAGGGTCTGGGGCCAACGTCCTGACTTTC
CASSSGSGANVLTF
>-|TRBV12-3/TRBV12-4|TRBD1|TRBJ1-2
TGTGCCAGCAGTTTAGCCGAGGGACAGCGTTACACCTTC
CASSLAEGQRYTF
>-|TRBV19|-|TRBJ2-7
TGTGCCAGTAGCTGGTCAGCGCCGGGGGAGCAGTACTTC
CASSWSAPGEQYF
>-|TRBV30|-|TRBJ2-7
TGTGCCTGGAGTGTGGACAGCGAGCAGTACTTC
CAWSVDSEQYF
>-|TRBV28|-|TRBJ2-1
TGTGCCAGCAGCCCCGAGATTCTCTTTTCCTACAATGAGCAGTTCTTC
CASSPEILFSYNEQFF
>-|TRBV7-2|-|TRBJ2-3
TGTGCCAGCAGCTCCCCTTCCGGGACTGTAGTAGGTGGCACAGATACGCAGTATTTT
CASSSPSGTVVGGTDTQYF
>-|TRBV30|-|TRBJ2-7
TGTGCCTGGGCCCGGACTTGGGGCGAGCAGTACTTC
CAWARTWGEQYF
>-|TRBV19|TRBD2|TRBJ2-3
TGTGCCAGTAGAGGACTAGCGGGAGTATCAGATACGCAGTATTTT
CASRGLAGVSDTQYF
>-|TRBV7-9|-|TRBJ2-7
TGTGCCAGCAGCGGACCAAAGGGGGTCTACGAGCAGTACTTC
CASSGPKGVYEQYF
>-|TRBV28|-|TRBJ1-2
TGTGCCAGCAGTACCGGGACGGTCCGGGGCTATGGCTACACCTTC
CASSTGTVRGYGYTF
>-|TRBV5-1|TRBD1|TRBJ1-2
TGCGCCAGCAGCCCGGTGACAGGGAACTATGGCTACACCTTC
CASSPVTGNYGYTF
>-|TRBV7-3|TRBD2|TRBJ2-7
TGTGCCAGCAGCGAGACTAGCGGGGGCTCCTACGAGCAGTACTTC
CASSETSGGSYEQYF
>-|TRBV15|-|TRBJ2-1
TGTGCCACCAGCAGAGAGACCTGGAATGAGCAGTTCTTC
CATSRETWNEQFF
>-|TRBV24-1|-|TRBJ2-1
TGTGCCACCAGTGATTTTTTGACGGATGAGCAGTTCTTC
CATSDFLTDEQFF
>-|TRBV28|-|TRBJ1-5
TGTGCCAGCAGTCCGACGGGCCATCAGCCCCAGCATTTT
CASSPTGHQPQHF
>-|TRBV6-5|-|TRBJ2-3
TGTGCCAGCAGTTACGGCCTAGCTACGCCCACAGATACGCAGTATTTT
CASSYGLATPTDTQYF
>-|TRBV7-9|TRBD2|TRBJ2-5
TGTGCCAGCAGCCCGACTAGCGGGGGATACCAAGAGACCCAGTACTTC
CASSPTSGGYQETQYF
>-|TRBV5-1|-|TRBJ2-7
TGCGCCAGCAGCTTGGGTGCAGGGGATTACGAGCAGTACTTC
CASSLGAGDYEQYF
>-|TRBV10-3|TRBD2|TRBJ2-3
TGTGCCATCAGTGAGACAAATAGCGGGAGGCTGTTGGATACGCAGTATTTT
CAISETNSGRLLDTQYF
>-|TRBV19|TRBD2|TRBJ2-3
TGTGCCAGTAGTCTCAGCGGGGGGGCCACGACAGATACGCAGTATTTT
CASSLSGGATTDTQYF
>-|TRBV12-3/TRBV12-4|-|TRBJ2-7
TGTGCCAGCAGTTTAGGGGAAAGCTACGAGCAGTACTTC
CASSLGESYEQYF
>-|TRBV28|-|TRBJ2-7
TGTGCCAGCAGTTTCAGAGCCTACGAGCAGTACTTC
CASSFRAYEQYF
>-|TRBV2|TRBD2|TRBJ2-3
TGTGCCAGCAGTCGCGATCTCCTAGCGGGGGGGACAGATACGCAGTATTTT
CASSRDLLAGGTDTQYF
>-|TRBV19|TRBD1|TRBJ1-1
TGTGCCACGATCCGGGACAGAGGGACTGAAGCTTTCTTT
CATIRDRGTEAFF
>once|TRBV6-2/TRBV6-3|TRBD2|TRBJ2-7
TGTGCCAGCAGCCTACTAGCGGGAGAGGCCTACGAGCAGTACTTC
CASSLLAGEAYEQYF
>few|TRBV28|TRBD1|TRBJ1-5
TGTGCCAGCAGCAGCCGGGACAGGGATAGCAATCAGCCCCAGCATTTT
CASSSRDRDSNQPQHF
>-|TRBV29-1|TRBD1|TRBJ2-7
TGCAGCGTCCACGGGACAGGGCCCGAGCAGTACTTC
CSVHGTGPEQYF
>-|TRBV24-1|-|TRBJ2-5
TGTGCCACCAGTGATCTGACCAAGGACGGAACGTACCAAGAGACCCAGTACTTC
CATSDLTKDGTYQETQYF
>once|TRBV28|-|TRBJ2-7
TGTGCCAGCAGTTTTGAGAGCTCCTACGAGCAGTACTTC
CASSFESSYEQYF